The 5 T cell receptor beta chains below were found in one sample sequenced in a study of T cells in localized non-small cell lung cancer. Clones were read by immunoSEQ multiplex PCR, and TCRdb kept only the in-frame ones, dropping some. The sample contains roughly 76,000 clones, 60% to 85% of which appear only once. The sample was PBMCs, taken before any cancer treatment. These receptors were collected from a man between 40 and 70 years old with stage II squamous cell lung carcinoma.

Concerning this clone itself: At one of its ends the junction is not consistent with the germline gene, which may arise from a read error. V usage is TRBV7-7 and J usage is TRBJ2-1, with 7 bases that match TRBD2. Germline CDR1 is SSHAT and CDR2 is FNYEAQ (reference sequence). CDR3 length: 14 residues. CDR3 DNA sequence: TGTGCTAGCAGCTTGAGGACTAGTTCCGATGAGCAGTTCTTC. Protein: CASSLRTSSDEQFF.

V is TRBV2 and J is TRBJ2-3, with D perhaps matching TRBD1 (5 bases). The CDR3 is made up of 14 amino acids. The V and J ends lost 4 bases and 0 bases respectively, with 8 bases between them. Germline CDR1 reads SNHLY; CDR2 reads FYNNEI. The CDR3 region is CASSGQFSTDTQYF. The CDR3 DNA follows: TGTGCCAGCAGTGGACAGTTTAGCACAGATACGCAGTATTTT.

This chain joins TRBV11-2 and TRBJ2-2; either TRBD1 or TRBD2 may fit D (6 bases each). Looked up from germline, CDR1 is SGHAT and CDR2 is FQNNGV. V lost 5 bases, J lost 8 bases, and 18 bases lay in between. This CDR3 has 15 amino acids. This chain's CDR3 is CASSQTFRGPGELFF. CDR3 DNA: TGTGCCAGCAGCCAAACATTCCGGGGGCCAGGGGAGCTGTTTTTT. The full variable domain, completed using reference TRBV11-2 and TRBJ2-2, is EAGVAQSPRYKIIEKRQSVAFWCNPISGHATLYWYQQILGQGPKLLIQFQNNGVVDDSQLPKDRFSAERLKGVDSTLKIQPAKLEDSAVYLCASSQTFRGPGELFFGEGSRLTVL.

V is TRBV10-3 and J is TRBJ1-3; D gene uncertain. CDR1 is ENHRY, CDR2 SYGVKD, per germline. V lost 3 bases and J lost 4, with 1 base in between. The CDR3 has 11 amino acids. The CDR3 sequence is CAISEGNTIYF. The CDR3 DNA sequence: TGTGCCATCAGTGAAGGAAACACCATATATTTT.

The chain recombines TRBV19 with TRBJ2-1; 9 nucleotides line up with TRBD2. The V and J ends lost 4 bases and 7 bases, in that order; junction bases with no gene match: 2. The CDR3 sequence is 13 residues long. CDR1 is LNHDA, CDR2 SQIVND, per germline (reference sequence). The DNA for the CDR3 is TGTGCCAGTAGTACGGGACTAGCAAATGAGCAGTTCTTC. Residues: CASSTGLANEQFF.